Each of the 5 T cell receptor beta chains below was sequenced from the same sample in a study of beta chain features in type 1 diabetes. The investigators reverse transcribed all of the isolated RNA, so they sequenced expressed TCRB transcripts. Using immunoSEQ multiplex PCR, the repertoire was profiled, and TCRdb retains in-frame clones only, with some absent. The table records hundreds of thousands of clones, more than 9% of them present only once. The sequenced sample was naive CD4+ T cells from blood. The receptor set was obtained from a young woman in good health.

V gene TRBV5-6 combines with J gene TRBJ1-4, with 11 bases that match TRBD1. This CDR3 spans 19 amino acids. Germline CDR1 SGHDT, CDR2 YYEEEE. With 4 bases clipped from V and 3 bases from J, the junction kept 14 bases outside the gene matches. CDR3 sequence reads: CASSSGQGAHDGANEKLFF. CDR3 nucleotides: TGTGCCAGCAGCAGTGGACAGGGGGCGCATGACGGGGCTAATGAAAAACTGTTTTTT. The full variable domain, with the rest looked up from reference TRBV5-6 and TRBJ1-4, is DAGVTQSPTHLIKTRGQQVTLRCSPKSGHDTVSWYQQALGQGPQFIFQYYEEEERQRGNFPDRFSGHQFPNYSSELNVNALLLGDSALYLCASSSGQGAHDGANEKLFFGSGTQLSVL.

The chain recombines TRBV2 with TRBJ2-3, with D tentatively TRBD2 (6 bases). Trimming shortened V by 9 bases and J by 4 bases, and 17 bases separated the two germline ends. Per germline, CDR1 SNHLY and CDR2 FYNNEI. This CDR3 spans 14 amino acids. CDR3 nucleotide sequence: TGTGCCAGTAAGGGCGAGGGCGGGGCAGATACGCAGTATTTT. Encoded protein: CASKGEGGADTQYF.

This rearrangement joins TRBV5-1 to TRBJ2-3, with 8 bases lining up with TRBD2. Germline assignment: CDR1 SGHRS and CDR2 YFSETQ. J gave up 0 bases and V 1 base, and 19 bases lay outside the gene matches. The CDR3 consists of 21 residues. The CDR3 here is CASSLPAAFPRAGASTDTQYF. CDR3 sequence (DNA): TGCGCCAGCAGCTTGCCGGCAGCTTTTCCTAGAGCGGGAGCCAGCACAGATACGCAGTATTTT.

This clone was counted between two and nine times. The chain recombines TRBV9 with TRBJ2-1; D unclear. The germline V and J ends were trimmed by 3 bases and 6 bases, with 13 bases remaining between them. The CDR3 extends over 14 amino acids. CDR1 SGDLS and CDR2 YYNGEE come from the germline V gene. CDR3 residues: CASSASPRRNEQFF. In DNA, the CDR3 is TGTGCCAGCAGCGCCTCCCCTAGACGCAATGAGCAGTTCTTC.

This clone was observed a few times. V is TRBV19 and J is TRBJ2-5; TRBD2 is a possible D gene (7 bases). CDR3 length equals 17 residues. Per germline, CDR1 LNHDA and CDR2 SQIVND (reference sequence). Deletions cut 3 bases from V and 2 bases from J, with 19 bases between. This chain's CDR3 is CASSIFGGANIQETQYF. For the CDR3, the DNA is TGTGCCAGTAGTATCTTTGGGGGGGCGAATATTCAAGAGACCCAGTACTTC.